Described below is a single T cell receptor beta chain sequence and its context. The target antigen is unknown. This sample is part of a study of T cell repertoires in cytomegalovirus infection. Study-wide background: Indications of both CMV infection and matching HLA type were provided by public TCR beta signatures.

TCRdb reprocessed the reads with MiXCR, giving one entry per CDR3 protein. The sample records approximately 140,000 distinct CDR3 sequences, roughly a quarter being singletons. Whole-study findings and limits: HLA-C-restricted TCR beta clonotypes specific for CMV led the ex vivo response. CMV carriers with the relevant HLA were identified by cumulative public TCR beta family frequency.

The length of the CDR3 is 15 residues. V dropped 1 base and J dropped 1 base, with 10 bases sitting between them. Germline CDR1 reads SGHVS; CDR2 reads FQNEAQ. The sequenced sample was PBMCs, sequenced either directly or after in vitro stimulation (not recorded which). This chain joins TRBV7-8 and TRBJ1-1, with D possibly being TRBD1 (5 bases). This TCR derives from a human donor in good health (CMV status not recorded). Some clones in this sample may be carry-over from other donors' samples. CDR3 protein: CASSLEGVRNTEAFF. CDR3 nucleotide sequence: TGTGCCAGCAGCTTAGAAGGGGTTAGGAACACTGAAGCTTTCTTT.